These 3 T cell receptor beta chains share one sample of origin, sequenced in a study of cytomegalovirus exposure and HLA in healthy donors. Measured with immunoSEQ multiplex PCR; TCRdb has only the in-frame clones, and not every one. The data show about 160,000 clones, about 90% seen once. Sequencing used PBMCs. These receptors all stem from a woman in her thirties in good health and CMV-seronegative.

V gene TRBV4-3 combines with J gene TRBJ2-4; D is uncertain. Germline CDR1 reads LGHNA; CDR2 reads YSLEER. V gave up 1 base and J gave up 0 bases, with 10 bases separating them. The CDR3 has 16 amino acids. In DNA form, the CDR3 reads TGCGCCAGCAGCCAAGGGTCAGCTCTAGCCAAAAACATTCAGTACTTC. Amino acid sequence: CASSQGSALAKNIQYF.

The chain employs TRBV7-2 and TRBJ1-2; 8 bases agree with TRBD1. The CDR3 has 16 amino acids. Germline V gene lookup returns CDR1 SGHTA and CDR2 FQGNSA. V lost 1 base, J lost 2 bases, and 6 bases stayed unmatched. CDR3 in DNA: TGTGCCAGCAGCTTAGGTTGGCAGGGGGCAAACTATGGCTACACCTTC. Translated, it gives CASSLGWQGANYGYTF.

V is TRBV5-1 and J is TRBJ1-2, with D possibly TRBD1 on 6 matching bases. The ends were cut back, 1 base at V and 6 bases at J, with 28 bases in the middle. Germline assignment: CDR1 SGHRS and CDR2 YFSETQ. The CDR3 is 19 amino acids. CDR3 nucleotide sequence: TGCGCCAGCAGCTTGCTTCCCGGGACAACGCTACCCCGGAAGGATGGCTACACCTTC. It codes for CASSLLPGTTLPRKDGYTF.